The clone carrying this T cell receptor beta chain has only a few counts. The antigen is not known. In germline, CDR1 is SEHNR, CDR2 FQNEAQ (reference sequence). V was trimmed by 1 base and J by 0 bases, leaving 13 bases between them. The CDR3 consists of 17 residues. This record comes from a study of T cell repertoires in cytomegalovirus infection. About the research overall: CMV infection and matching HLA type were both indicated by public TCR beta signatures. Overall study results and limits: HLA-C-restricted CMV clonotypes gave the most frequent clonotype in two of eight donors. Based on cumulative public TCR beta family frequency, carriers of CMV plus the relevant HLA were identified.

TCRdb reanalysed the reads using MiXCR and keeps one entry per CDR3 protein. The table has some 100,000 distinct CDR3 sequences, around 22% seen once; the top ten hold roughly two fifths. The chain combines TRBV7-9 with TRBJ2-4, with D hard to call. The sequenced sample was CD8+ T cells from PBMCs. The receptor comes from a human donor in good health (CMV status not recorded). Some clones in this sample may be carry-over from other donors' samples. CDR3 protein: CASSLGQALLAKNIQYF. The DNA for the CDR3 is TGTGCCAGCAGCTTAGGTCAGGCACTACTAGCCAAAAACATTCAGTACTTC. The full variable domain, with the rest looked up from reference TRBV7-9 and TRBJ2-4, is DTGVSQNPRHKITKRGQNVTFRCDPISEHNRLYWYRQTLGQGPEFLTYFQNEAQLEKSRLLSDRFSAERPKGSFSTLEIQRTEQGDSAMYLCASSLGQALLAKNIQYFGAGTRLSVL.